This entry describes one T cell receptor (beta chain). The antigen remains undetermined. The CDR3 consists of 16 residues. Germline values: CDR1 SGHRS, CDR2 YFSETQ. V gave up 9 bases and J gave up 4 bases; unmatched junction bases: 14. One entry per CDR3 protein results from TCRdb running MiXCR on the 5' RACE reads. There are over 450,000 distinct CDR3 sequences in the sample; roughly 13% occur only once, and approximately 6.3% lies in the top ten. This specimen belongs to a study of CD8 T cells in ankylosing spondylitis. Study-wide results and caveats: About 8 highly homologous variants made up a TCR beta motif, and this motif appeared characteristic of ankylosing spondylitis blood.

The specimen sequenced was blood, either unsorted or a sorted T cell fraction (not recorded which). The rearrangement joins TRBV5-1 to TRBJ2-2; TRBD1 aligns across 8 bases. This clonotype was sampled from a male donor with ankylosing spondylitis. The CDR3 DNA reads TGCGCCACCACCGGACAGGGCGGTTCGGGCACCGGGGAGCTGTTTTTT. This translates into CATTGQGGSGTGELFF.